Listed below are T cell receptor beta chains from one sample, sequenced in a study of OX40 agonist ivuxolimab in advanced cancers. Measured with immunoSEQ multiplex PCR; TCRdb has only the in-frame clones, and not every one. The table records approximately 70,000 clones, about 90% of them present only once. Sequencing was performed on CD4+ or CD8+ T cells sorted from blood, taken in a trial of the OX40 agonist ivuxolimab. These receptors were collected from an adult with an advanced solid tumor such as melanoma, head and neck, liver or kidney cancer. CDR3s include the opening cysteine and the closing phenylalanine or tryptophan. The D gene is left open where the match is weak. A row's size may be missing; if present it is once, few, many or a size class.

D gene	clone size	V gene	J gene	CDR3 DNA	CDR3 protein
TRBD1	-	TRBV2	TRBJ2-7	TGTGCCAGCAGTGAGCAGGGGGTACAAGAGCAGTACTTC	CASSEQGVQEQYF
-	-	TRBV7-9	TRBJ1-1	TGTGCCAGCAGCCCGTCAGGGGATTTGAACACTGAAGCTTTCTTT	CASSPSGDLNTEAFF
TRBD2	few	TRBV28	TRBJ2-3	TGTGCCAGCACCCCGGGGGGGTTCACAGATACGCAGTATTTT	CASTPGGFTDTQYF
-	-	TRBV11-2	TRBJ2-3	TGTGCCAGCCTTTCCACCGGGGCTGGCACAGATACGCAGTATTTT	CASLSTGAGTDTQYF
TRBD1	-	TRBV19	TRBJ1-5	TGTGCCAGTAAGACGGACAGGGTTAGCAATCAGCCCCAGCATTTT	CASKTDRVSNQPQHF
-	-	TRBV7-2	TRBJ2-7	TGTGCCAGCAGCTTAGGACGGGGTTACGAGCAGTACTTC	CASSLGRGYEQYF
-	-	TRBV28	TRBJ1-4	TGTGCCAGCAGTTCAAGTACAATGATTAGAAAACTGTTTTTT	CASSSSTMIRKLFF
-	-	TRBV18	TRBJ2-3	TGTGCCAGCTCACCACGAGCAGGCAGCACAGATACGCAGTATTTT	CASSPRAGSTDTQYF
-	-	TRBV11-2	TRBJ2-3	TGTGCCAGCAGCTTGACGAGTTCCACAGATACGCAGTATTTT	CASSLTSSTDTQYF
TRBD2	-	TRBV5-1	TRBJ2-1	TGCGCCAGCAGCCCTACACTAGCGGGGAGGCCCGGCAAGCAGTTCTTC	CASSPTLAGRPGKQFF